This T cell receptor (beta chain) was captured by sequencing in a study of cytomegalovirus exposure and HLA in healthy donors. General observations from the study: Only CMV serostatus was available as immune exposure information.

A note on this clone: No antigen is known for it.

Primers for the PCR totalled 60 Vbeta and 13 Jbeta. Clones were sequenced by immunoSEQ multiplex PCR, and TCRdb holds only the in-frame ones, with some missing. In the table there are some 130,000 clones, around 80% of which are singletons. Germline V gene data show CDR1 as MGHRA and CDR2 as YSYEKL. This CDR3 spans 15 amino acids. V was shortened by 1 base and J by 0 bases, with 9 bases between the two germline ends. The chain has TRBV4-1 and TRBJ1-1; the D is unclear. What was sequenced was PBMCs. This receptor was taken from a man aged 30 to 39 in good health and CMV-seronegative. CDR3 protein: CASSQGVLMNTEAFF. Here the CDR3 DNA reads TGCGCCAGCAGCCAAGGAGTTCTCATGAACACTGAAGCTTTCTTT.